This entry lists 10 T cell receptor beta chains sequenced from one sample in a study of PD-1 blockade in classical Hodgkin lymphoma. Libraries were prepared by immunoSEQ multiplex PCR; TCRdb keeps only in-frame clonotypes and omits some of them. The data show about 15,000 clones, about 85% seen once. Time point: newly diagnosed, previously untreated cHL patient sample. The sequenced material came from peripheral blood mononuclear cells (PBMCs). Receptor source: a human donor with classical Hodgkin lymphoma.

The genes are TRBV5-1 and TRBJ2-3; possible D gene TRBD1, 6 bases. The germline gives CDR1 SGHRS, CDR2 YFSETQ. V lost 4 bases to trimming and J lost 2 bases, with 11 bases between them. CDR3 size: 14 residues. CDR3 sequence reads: CASSRQDATDTQYF. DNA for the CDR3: TGCGCCAGCAGCAGACAGGACGCCACAGATACGCAGTATTTT.

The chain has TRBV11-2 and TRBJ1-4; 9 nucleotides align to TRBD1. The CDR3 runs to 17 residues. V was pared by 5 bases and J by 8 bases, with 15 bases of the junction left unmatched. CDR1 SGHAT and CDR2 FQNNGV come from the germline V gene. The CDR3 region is CASSPSGTGIRGEKLFF. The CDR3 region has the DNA TGTGCCAGCAGCCCGTCCGGGACAGGGATTCGGGGGGAAAAACTGTTTTTT.

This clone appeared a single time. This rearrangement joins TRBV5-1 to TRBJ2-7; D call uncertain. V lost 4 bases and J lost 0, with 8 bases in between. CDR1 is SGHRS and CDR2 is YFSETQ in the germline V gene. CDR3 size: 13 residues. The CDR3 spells CASSLPSSYEQYF. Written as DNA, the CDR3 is TGCGCCAGCAGCCTGCCTAGCTCCTACGAGCAGTACTTC.

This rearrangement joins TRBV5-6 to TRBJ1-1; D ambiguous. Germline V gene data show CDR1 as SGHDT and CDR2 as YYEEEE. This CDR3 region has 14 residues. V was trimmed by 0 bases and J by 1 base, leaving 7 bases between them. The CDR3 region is CASSLGGGNTEAFF. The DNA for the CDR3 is TGTGCCAGCAGCTTGGGGGGTGGGAACACTGAAGCTTTCTTT.

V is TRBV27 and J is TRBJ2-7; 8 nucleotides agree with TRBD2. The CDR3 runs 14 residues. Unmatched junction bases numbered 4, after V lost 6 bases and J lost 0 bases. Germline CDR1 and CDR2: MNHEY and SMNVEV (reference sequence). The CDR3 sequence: CASRWTSSSYEQYF. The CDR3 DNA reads TGTGCCAGCAGATGGACTAGCAGCTCCTACGAGCAGTACTTC.

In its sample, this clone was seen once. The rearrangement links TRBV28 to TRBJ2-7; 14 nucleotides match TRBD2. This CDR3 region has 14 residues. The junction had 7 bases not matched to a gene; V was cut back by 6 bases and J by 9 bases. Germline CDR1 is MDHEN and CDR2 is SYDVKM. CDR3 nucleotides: TGTGCCAGCAGCTATCGACTAGCGGGAGGGGTGCAGTACTTC. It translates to CASSYRLAGGVQYF.

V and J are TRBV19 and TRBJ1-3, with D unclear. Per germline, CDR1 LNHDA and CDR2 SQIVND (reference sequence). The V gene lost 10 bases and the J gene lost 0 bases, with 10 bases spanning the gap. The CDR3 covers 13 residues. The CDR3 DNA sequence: TGTGCCACGGCCGCCGTCTCTGGAAACACCATATATTTT. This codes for CATAAVSGNTIYF.

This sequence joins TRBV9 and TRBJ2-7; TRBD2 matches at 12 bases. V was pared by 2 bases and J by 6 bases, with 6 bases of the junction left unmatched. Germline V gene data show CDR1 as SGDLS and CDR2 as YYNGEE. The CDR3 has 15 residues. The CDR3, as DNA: TGTGCCAGCAGCGTGAGACTAGCGGGAGACGGCGAGCAGTACTTC. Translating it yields CASSVRLAGDGEQYF.

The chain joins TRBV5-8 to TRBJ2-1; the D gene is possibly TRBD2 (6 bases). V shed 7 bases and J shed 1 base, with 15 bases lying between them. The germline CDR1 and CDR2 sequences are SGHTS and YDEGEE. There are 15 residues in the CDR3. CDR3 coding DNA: TGTGCCAGCCTCCCCCGGGGGAGTTCCTACAATGAGCAGTTCTTC. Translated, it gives CASLPRGSSYNEQFF.

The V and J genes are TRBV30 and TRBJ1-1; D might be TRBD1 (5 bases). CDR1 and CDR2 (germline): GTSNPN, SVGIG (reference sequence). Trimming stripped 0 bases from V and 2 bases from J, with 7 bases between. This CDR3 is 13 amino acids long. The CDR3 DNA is TGTGCCTGGAGTGTGGGGCTAAACACTGAAGCTTTCTTT. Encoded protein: CAWSVGLNTEAFF.